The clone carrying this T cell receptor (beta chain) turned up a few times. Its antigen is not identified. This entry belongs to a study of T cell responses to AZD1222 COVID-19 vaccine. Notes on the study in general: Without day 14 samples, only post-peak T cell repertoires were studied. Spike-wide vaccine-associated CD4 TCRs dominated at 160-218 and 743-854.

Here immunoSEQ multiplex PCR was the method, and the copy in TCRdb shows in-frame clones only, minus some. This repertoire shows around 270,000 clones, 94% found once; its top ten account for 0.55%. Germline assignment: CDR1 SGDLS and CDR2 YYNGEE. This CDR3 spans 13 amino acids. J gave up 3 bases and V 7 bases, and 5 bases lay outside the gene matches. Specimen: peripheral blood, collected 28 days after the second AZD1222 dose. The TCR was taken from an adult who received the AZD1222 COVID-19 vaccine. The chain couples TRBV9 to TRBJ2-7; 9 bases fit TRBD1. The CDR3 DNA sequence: TGTGCCAGCGGAACGGGACAGGGCTACGAGCAGTACTTC. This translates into CASGTGQGYEQYF.